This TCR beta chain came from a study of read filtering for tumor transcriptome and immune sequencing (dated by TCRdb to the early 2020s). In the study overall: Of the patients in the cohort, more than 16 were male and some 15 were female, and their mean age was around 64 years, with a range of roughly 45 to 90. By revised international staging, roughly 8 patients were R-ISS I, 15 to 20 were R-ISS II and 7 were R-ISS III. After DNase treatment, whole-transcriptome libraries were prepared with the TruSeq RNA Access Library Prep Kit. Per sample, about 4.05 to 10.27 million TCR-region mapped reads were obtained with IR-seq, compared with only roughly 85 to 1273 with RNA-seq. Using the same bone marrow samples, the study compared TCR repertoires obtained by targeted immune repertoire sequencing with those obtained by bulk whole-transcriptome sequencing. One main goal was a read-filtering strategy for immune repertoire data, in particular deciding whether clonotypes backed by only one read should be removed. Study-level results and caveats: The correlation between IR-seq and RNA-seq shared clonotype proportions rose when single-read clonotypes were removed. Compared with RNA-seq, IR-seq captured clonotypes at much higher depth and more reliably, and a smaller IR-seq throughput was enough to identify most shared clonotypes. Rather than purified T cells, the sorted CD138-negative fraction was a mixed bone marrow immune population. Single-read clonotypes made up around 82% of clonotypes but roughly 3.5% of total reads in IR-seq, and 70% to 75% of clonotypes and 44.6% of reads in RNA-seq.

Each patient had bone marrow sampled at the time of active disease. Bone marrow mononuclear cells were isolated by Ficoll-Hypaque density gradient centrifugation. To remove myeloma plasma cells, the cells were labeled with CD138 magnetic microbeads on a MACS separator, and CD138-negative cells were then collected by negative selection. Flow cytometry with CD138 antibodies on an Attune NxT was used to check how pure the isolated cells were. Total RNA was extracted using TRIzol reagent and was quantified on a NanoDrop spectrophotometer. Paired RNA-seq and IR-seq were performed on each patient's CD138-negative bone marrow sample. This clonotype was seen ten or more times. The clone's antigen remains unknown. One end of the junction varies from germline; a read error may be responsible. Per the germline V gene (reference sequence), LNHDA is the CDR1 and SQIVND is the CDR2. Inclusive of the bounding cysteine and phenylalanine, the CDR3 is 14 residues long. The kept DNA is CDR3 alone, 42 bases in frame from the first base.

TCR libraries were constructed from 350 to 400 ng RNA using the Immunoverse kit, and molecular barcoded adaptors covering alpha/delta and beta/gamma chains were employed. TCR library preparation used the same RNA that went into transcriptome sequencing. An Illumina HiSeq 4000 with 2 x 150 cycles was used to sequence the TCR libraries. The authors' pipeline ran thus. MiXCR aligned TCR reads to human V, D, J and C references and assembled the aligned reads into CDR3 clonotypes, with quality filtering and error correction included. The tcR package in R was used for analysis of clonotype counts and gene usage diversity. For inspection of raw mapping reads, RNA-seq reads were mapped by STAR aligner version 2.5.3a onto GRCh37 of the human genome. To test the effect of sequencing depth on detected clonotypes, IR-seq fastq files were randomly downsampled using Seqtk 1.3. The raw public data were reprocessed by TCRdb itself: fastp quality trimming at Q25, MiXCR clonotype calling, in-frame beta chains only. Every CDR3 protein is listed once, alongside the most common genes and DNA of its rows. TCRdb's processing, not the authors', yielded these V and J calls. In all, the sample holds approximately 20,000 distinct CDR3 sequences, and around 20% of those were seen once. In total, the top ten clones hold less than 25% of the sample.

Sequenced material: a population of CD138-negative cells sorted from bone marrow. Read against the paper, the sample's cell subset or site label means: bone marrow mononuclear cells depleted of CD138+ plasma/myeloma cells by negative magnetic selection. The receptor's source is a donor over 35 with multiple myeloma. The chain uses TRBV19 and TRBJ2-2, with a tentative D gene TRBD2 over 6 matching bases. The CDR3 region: CATAGTPKTGELFF. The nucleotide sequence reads TGTGCCACAGCCGGGACTCCGAAAACCGGGGAGCTGTTTTTT.